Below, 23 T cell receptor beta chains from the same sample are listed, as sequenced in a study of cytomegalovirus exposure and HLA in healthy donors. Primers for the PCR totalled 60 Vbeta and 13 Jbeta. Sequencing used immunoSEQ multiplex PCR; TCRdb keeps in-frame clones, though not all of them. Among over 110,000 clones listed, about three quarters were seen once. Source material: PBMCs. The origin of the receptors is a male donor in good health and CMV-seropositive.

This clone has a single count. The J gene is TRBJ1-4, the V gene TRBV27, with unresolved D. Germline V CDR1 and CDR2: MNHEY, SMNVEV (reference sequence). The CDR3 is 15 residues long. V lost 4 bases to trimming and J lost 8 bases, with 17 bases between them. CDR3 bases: TGTGCCAGCAGTTCCTCCGGGGTCTTATGGGAAAAACTGTTTTTT. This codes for CASSSSGVLWEKLFF. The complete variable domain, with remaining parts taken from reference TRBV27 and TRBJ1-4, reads EAQVTQNPRYLITVTGKKLTVTCSQNMNHEYMSWYRQDPGLGLRQIYYSMNVEVTDKGDVPEGYKVSRKEKRNFPLILESPSPNQTSLYFCASSSSGVLWEKLFFGSGTQLSVL.

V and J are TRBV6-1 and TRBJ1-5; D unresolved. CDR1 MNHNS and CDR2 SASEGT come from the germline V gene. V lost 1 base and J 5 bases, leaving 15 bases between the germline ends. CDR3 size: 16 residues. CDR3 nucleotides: TGTGCCAGCAGTGAAGGGTGTGAGGGTCCCCATCAGCCCCAGCATTTT. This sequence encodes CASSEGCEGPHQPQHF.

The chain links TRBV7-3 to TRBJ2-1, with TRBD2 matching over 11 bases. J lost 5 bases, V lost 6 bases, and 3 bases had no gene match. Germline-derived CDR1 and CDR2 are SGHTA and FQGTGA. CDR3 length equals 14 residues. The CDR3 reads CASSGTSGNNEQFF. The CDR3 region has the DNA TGTGCCAGCAGTGGGACTAGCGGAAACAATGAGCAGTTCTTC.

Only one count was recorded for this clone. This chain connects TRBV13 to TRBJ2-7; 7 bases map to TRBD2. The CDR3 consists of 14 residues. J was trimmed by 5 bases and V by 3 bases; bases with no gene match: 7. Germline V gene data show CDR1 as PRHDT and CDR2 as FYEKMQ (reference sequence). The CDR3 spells CASSLGRGGDEQYF. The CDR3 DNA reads TGTGCCAGCAGCTTGGGGAGGGGAGGAGACGAGCAGTACTTC.

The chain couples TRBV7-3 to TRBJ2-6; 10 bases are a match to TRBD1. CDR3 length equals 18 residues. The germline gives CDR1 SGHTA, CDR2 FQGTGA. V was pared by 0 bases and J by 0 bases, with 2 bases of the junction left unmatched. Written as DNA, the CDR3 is TGTGCCAGCAGCTTAACGGGACAGGGGTTCTCTGGGGCCAACGTCCTGACTTTC. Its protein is CASSLTGQGFSGANVLTF.

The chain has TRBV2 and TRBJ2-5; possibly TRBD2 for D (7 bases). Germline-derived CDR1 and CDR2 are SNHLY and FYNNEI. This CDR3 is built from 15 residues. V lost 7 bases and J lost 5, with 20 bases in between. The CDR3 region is CASTEEAGAGETQYF. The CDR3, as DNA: TGTGCCAGCACGGAGGAGGCGGGGGCGGGGGAGACCCAGTACTTC.

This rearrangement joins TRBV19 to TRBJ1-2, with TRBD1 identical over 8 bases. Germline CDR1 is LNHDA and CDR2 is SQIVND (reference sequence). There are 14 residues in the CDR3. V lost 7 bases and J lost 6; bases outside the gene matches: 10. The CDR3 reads CASTFLPGGDGYTF. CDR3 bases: TGTGCCAGTACTTTCCTCCCAGGGGGCGATGGCTACACCTTC. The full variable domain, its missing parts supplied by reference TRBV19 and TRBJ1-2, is DGGITQSPKYLFRKEGQNVTLSCEQNLNHDAMYWYRQDPGQGLRLIYYSQIVNDFQKGDIAEGYSVSREKKESFPLTVTSAQKNPTAFYLCASTFLPGGDGYTFGSGTRLTVV.

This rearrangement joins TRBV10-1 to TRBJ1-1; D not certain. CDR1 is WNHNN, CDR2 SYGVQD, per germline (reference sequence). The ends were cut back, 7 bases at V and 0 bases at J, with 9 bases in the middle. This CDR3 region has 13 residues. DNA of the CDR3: TGCGCCAGCAAAGAACAGTTGAACACTGAAGCTTTCTTT. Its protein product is CASKEQLNTEAFF.

CDR3 nucleotide sequence: TGTGCCAGCAGCTTGAATATCGGAGGATGGGGCACTGAAGCTTTCTTT. Amino acid sequence: CASSLNIGGWGTEAFF. The rearrangement joins TRBV5-5 to TRBJ1-1; D remains ambiguous. Germline values: CDR1 SGHKS, CDR2 YYEKEE (reference sequence). The ends were cut back, 1 base at V and 4 bases at J, with 17 bases in the middle. The CDR3 covers 16 residues.

The CDR3 sequence is CASSVASTGSTEAFF. DNA for the CDR3: TGCGCCAGCAGCGTAGCATCGACAGGGAGCACTGAAGCTTTCTTT. The genes are TRBV4-3 and TRBJ1-1; 7 bases are a match to TRBD1. Germline CDR1 and CDR2: LGHNA and YSLEER. This CDR3 contains 15 residues. With V trimmed by 5 bases and J by 4 bases, 10 bases remained unmatched.

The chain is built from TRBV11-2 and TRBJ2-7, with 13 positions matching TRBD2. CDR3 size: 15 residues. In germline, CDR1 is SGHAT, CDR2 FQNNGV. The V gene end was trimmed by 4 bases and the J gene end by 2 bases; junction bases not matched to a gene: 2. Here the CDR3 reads CASSSGLAGAYEQYF. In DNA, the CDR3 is TGTGCCAGCAGCTCAGGACTAGCGGGAGCCTACGAGCAGTACTTC.

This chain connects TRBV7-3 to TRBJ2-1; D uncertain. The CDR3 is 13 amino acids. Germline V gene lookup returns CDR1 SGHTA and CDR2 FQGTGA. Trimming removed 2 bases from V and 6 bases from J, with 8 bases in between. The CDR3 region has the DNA TGTGCCAGCAGCTTATCAGTCCTCAATGAGCAGTTCTTC. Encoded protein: CASSLSVLNEQFF.

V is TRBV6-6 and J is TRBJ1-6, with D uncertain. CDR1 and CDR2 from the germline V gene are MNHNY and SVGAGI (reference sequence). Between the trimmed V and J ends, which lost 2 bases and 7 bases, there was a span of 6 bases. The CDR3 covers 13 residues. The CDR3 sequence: CASSYQTNSPLHF. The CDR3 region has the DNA TGTGCCAGCAGTTACCAGACAAATTCACCCCTCCACTTT.

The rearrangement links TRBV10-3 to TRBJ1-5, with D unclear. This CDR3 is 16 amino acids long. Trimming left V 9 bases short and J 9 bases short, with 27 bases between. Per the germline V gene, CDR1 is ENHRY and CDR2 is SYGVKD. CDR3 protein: CAMFAGFAPVHRPQHF. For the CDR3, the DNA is TGTGCCATGTTCGCGGGATTTGCTCCGGTACATCGGCCCCAGCATTTT.

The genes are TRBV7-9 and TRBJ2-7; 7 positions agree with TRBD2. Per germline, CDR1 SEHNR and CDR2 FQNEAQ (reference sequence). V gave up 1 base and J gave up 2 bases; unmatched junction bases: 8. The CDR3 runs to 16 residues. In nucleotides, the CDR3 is TGTGCCAGCAGCTTAGGGGGACCGGGGGGAGCCTACGAGCAGTACTTC. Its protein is CASSLGGPGGAYEQYF.

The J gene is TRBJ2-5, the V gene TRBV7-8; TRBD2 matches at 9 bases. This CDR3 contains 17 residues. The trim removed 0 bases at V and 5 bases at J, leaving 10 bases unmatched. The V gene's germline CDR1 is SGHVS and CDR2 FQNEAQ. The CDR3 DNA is TGTGCCAGCAGCTTAGCAGAGGGGAGCGGGGGGAGGGAGACCCAGTACTTC. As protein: CASSLAEGSGGRETQYF.

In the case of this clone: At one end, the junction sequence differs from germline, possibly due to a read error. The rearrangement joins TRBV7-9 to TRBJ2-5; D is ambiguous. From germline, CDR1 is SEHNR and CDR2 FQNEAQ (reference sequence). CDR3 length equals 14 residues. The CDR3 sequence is CSSSLAAFQETQYF. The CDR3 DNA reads TGTTCCAGCAGCTTAGCCGCGTTCCAAGAGACCCAGTACTTC.

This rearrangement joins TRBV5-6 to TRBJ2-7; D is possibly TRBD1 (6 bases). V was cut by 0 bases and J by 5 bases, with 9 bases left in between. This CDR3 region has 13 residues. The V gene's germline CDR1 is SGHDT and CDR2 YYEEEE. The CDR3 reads CASSLGNRDEQYF. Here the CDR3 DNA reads TGTGCCAGCAGCTTGGGGAACAGGGACGAGCAGTACTTC.

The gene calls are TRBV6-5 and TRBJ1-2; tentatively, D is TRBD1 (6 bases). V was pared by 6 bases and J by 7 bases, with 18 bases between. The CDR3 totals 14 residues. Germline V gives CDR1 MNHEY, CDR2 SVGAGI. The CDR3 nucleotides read TGTGCCAGCAGCCCGAACAGGGATAAGGGTGGCTACACCTTC. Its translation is CASSPNRDKGGYTF.

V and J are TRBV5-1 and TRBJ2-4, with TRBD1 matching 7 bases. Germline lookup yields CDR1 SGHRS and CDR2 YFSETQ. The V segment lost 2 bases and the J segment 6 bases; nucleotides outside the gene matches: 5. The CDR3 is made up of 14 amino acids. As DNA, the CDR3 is TGCGCCAGCAGCTTTGCCAGGGGGATAAACATTCAGTACTTC. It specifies CASSFARGINIQYF.

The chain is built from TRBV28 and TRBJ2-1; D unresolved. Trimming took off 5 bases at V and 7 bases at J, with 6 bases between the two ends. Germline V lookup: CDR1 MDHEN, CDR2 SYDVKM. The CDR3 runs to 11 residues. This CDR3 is CASSEANEQFF. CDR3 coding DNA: TGTGCCAGCAGTGAGGCGAATGAGCAGTTCTTC.

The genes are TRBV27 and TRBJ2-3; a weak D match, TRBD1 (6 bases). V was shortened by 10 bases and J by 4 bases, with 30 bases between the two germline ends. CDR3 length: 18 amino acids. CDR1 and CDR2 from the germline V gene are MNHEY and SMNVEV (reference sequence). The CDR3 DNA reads TGTGCCACCTCACCTTCCCCACCACAGGGCAAGTGGGCAGATACGCAGTATTTT. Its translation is CATSPSPPQGKWADTQYF.

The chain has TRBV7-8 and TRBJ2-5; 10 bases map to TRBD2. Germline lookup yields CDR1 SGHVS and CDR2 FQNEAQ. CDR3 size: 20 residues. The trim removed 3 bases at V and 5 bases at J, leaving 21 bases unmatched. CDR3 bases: TGTGCCAGCAGCTTGGAAGTGAGGTTCCCCCAGCGGGAGGGCGCGGAGACCCAGTACTTC. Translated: CASSLEVRFPQREGAETQYF.